What follows are 26 T cell receptor beta chains derived from one specimen sequenced in a study of PD-1 blockade in classical Hodgkin lymphoma. Time point denoted: newly diagnosed, previously untreated cHL patient sample. TCRdb's copy holds only in-frame clones and misses some; the assay was immunoSEQ multiplex PCR. The data hold tens of thousands of clones, with around 94% observed a single time. Sequencing used peripheral blood mononuclear cells (PBMCs). Source of these receptors: a human donor with classical Hodgkin lymphoma.

The chain is built from TRBV7-2 and TRBJ1-2, with a weak D call TRBD1 (6 bases). CDR1 is SGHTA and CDR2 is FQGNSA in the germline V gene. Trimming removed 5 bases at V and 4 bases at J, with 14 bases between. The CDR3 extends over 14 amino acids. The CDR3 sequence is CASSIYRVAYGYTF. The CDR3, as DNA: TGTGCCAGCAGCATCTACAGGGTGGCCTATGGCTACACCTTC.

The rearrangement links TRBV19 to TRBJ2-2; D is unclear. The germline V gene has CDR1 LNHDA and CDR2 SQIVND (reference sequence). Trimming stripped 6 bases from V and 5 bases from J, with 4 bases between. This CDR3 has 11 residues. CDR3 bases: TGTGCCAGTAGCACGACCGGGGAGCTGTTTTTT. Residues: CASSTTGELFF.

This clone was recorded once. The chain is built from TRBV7-2 and TRBJ2-1, with D tentatively TRBD1 or TRBD2 (5 bases each). V lost 4 bases and J lost 9, with 10 bases in between. From germline, CDR1 is SGHTA and CDR2 FQGNSA. The CDR3 length is 12 residues. CDR3 amino acids: CASSSLRGEQFF. CDR3 DNA sequence: TGTGCCAGCAGCTCCTTGAGGGGTGAGCAGTTCTTC.

V is TRBV7-2 and J is TRBJ2-7; D is unresolved. V was pared by 0 bases and J by 0 bases, with 9 bases between. In germline, CDR1 is SGHTA, CDR2 FQGNSA. This CDR3 spans 15 amino acids. The chain's CDR3 is CASSLAPTSSYEQYF. As DNA, the CDR3 is TGTGCCAGCAGCTTAGCCCCTACGAGCTCCTACGAGCAGTACTTC.

The V gene is TRBV19, the J gene TRBJ1-2; no reliable D call. The germline CDR1 and CDR2 sequences are LNHDA and SQIVND (reference sequence). V was trimmed by 5 bases and J by 4 bases, leaving 11 bases between them. The CDR3 spans 13 residues. Here the CDR3 reads CASSLDRSYGYTF. CDR3 in DNA: TGTGCCAGTAGTCTCGACCGGTCCTATGGCTACACCTTC.

This clone showed up just once. This chain joins TRBV7-2 and TRBJ2-1; 7 positions agree with TRBD2. CDR1 and CDR2 (germline): SGHTA, FQGNSA. This CDR3 is 13 amino acids long. V gave up 5 bases and J gave up 6 bases; unmatched junction bases: 4. This CDR3 reads CASSLWGGNEQFF. In DNA, the CDR3 is TGTGCCAGCAGCCTTTGGGGGGGCAATGAGCAGTTCTTC.

This CDR3 reads CASSIQAGRNEQYF. The CDR3 nucleotides read TGTGCCAGTAGTATTCAAGCGGGGAGGAACGAGCAGTACTTC. V and J are TRBV19 and TRBJ2-7; 7 positions agree with TRBD2. Germline V gene lookup returns CDR1 LNHDA and CDR2 SQIVND (reference sequence). The J segment lost 5 bases and the V segment lost 3 bases, leaving 7 bases of the junction unmatched. This CDR3 region has 14 residues.

The chain employs TRBV5-6 and TRBJ2-3, with D unresolved. Germline CDR1 is SGHDT and CDR2 is YYEEEE. This CDR3 region has 17 residues. V was shortened by 0 bases and J by 3 bases, with 17 bases between the two germline ends. CDR3 nucleotides: TGTGCCAGCAGCTTGGCCCGTGGATTAGCAGTGACAGATACGCAGTATTTT. Its protein is CASSLARGLAVTDTQYF.

The chain links TRBV7-6 to TRBJ2-3, with D perhaps TRBD2 (6 bases). The CDR3 totals 16 residues. The germline V gene has CDR1 SGHVS and CDR2 FNYEAQ. Deletions cut 3 bases from V and 0 bases from J, with 13 bases between. The CDR3 DNA sequence: TGTGCCAGCAGCTTTGGAGGGGCAACTAGCACAGATACGCAGTATTTT. It is translated as CASSFGGATSTDTQYF.

The chain uses TRBV6-5 and TRBJ2-5; D is perhaps TRBD2 (5 bases). The CDR3 covers 14 residues. Germline V gene sequence: CDR1 MNHEY, CDR2 SVGAGI. V was trimmed by 0 bases and J by 4 bases, leaving 9 bases between them. Here the CDR3 DNA reads TGTGCCAGCAGTTACTCGAGGGTTGGAGAGACCCAGTACTTC. This translates into CASSYSRVGETQYF.

J is TRBJ2-7 and V is TRBV9; D is uncertain. There are 14 residues in the CDR3. With 4 bases removed from V and 1 base from J, the gap between germline ends came to 12 bases. CDR1 is SGDLS, CDR2 YYNGEE, per germline. CDR3 in DNA: TGTGCCAGCAGCCCCGGAAGTGCTTCCTACGAGCAGTACTTC. Translation gives CASSPGSASYEQYF.

V is TRBV18 and J is TRBJ1-5; TRBD1 aligns across 8 bases. The trim removed 3 bases at V and 5 bases at J, leaving 0 bases unmatched. CDR1 KGHSH and CDR2 LQKENI come from the germline V gene. This CDR3 comprises 13 residues. The CDR3 DNA reads TGTGCCAGCTCACCGACAGGGGATCAGCCCCAGCATTTT. It yields the protein CASSPTGDQPQHF.

This chain links TRBV28 with TRBJ1-1; 7 bases line up with TRBD1. Germline CDR1 MDHEN, CDR2 SYDVKM. This CDR3 comprises 15 residues. The V segment lost 5 bases and the J segment 2 bases; nucleotides outside the gene matches: 8. CDR3 region: CASSVPTGFNTEAFF. The CDR3 bases are TGTGCCAGCAGTGTCCCGACAGGGTTTAACACTGAAGCTTTCTTT.

This chain uses TRBV5-4 with TRBJ1-2; unclear D gene. There are 15 residues in the CDR3. Germline V gene lookup returns CDR1 SGHNT and CDR2 YYREEE (reference sequence). Between the trimmed V and J ends, which lost 0 bases and 0 bases, there was a span of 9 bases. Here the CDR3 DNA reads TGTGCCAGCAGCTTGGATATGGCGGCTAACTATGGCTACACCTTC. Its protein is CASSLDMAANYGYTF.

This chain uses TRBV5-6 with TRBJ2-3; tentative D call: TRBD1 (5 bases). The V and J ends lost 3 bases and 0 bases respectively, with 14 bases between them. CDR3 size: 16 residues. Germline lookup yields CDR1 SGHDT and CDR2 YYEEEE. The CDR3 reads CASSYVDRPSTDTQYF. The CDR3 nucleotides read TGTGCCAGCAGCTATGTTGACAGACCTAGCACAGATACGCAGTATTTT. Using reference TRBV5-6 and TRBJ2-3 for the parts outside the CDR3, the full variable domain is DAGVTQSPTHLIKTRGQQVTLRCSPKSGHDTVSWYQQALGQGPQFIFQYYEEEERQRGNFPDRFSGHQFPNYSSELNVNALLLGDSALYLCASSYVDRPSTDTQYFGPGTRLTVL.

The rearrangement joins TRBV4-3 to TRBJ1-2, with 10 bases matching TRBD1. The length of the CDR3 is 15 residues. J lost 8 bases, V lost 1 base, and 7 bases had no gene match. Germline CDR1 LGHNA, CDR2 YSLEER. The CDR3 DNA reads as TGCGCCAGCAGCCAAGCGGGACAGGGGATTAGCGGCTACACCTTC. Its translation is CASSQAGQGISGYTF.

V gene TRBV11-3 combines with J gene TRBJ2-1; 7 bases line up with TRBD1. Germline V gives CDR1 SGHNT, CDR2 YENEEA. CDR3 length: 18 residues. The V and J ends lost 4 bases and 0 bases, in that order; junction bases with no gene match: 12. CDR3 sequence reads: CASSSRFGQASSYNEQFF. The DNA of the CDR3 is TGTGCCAGCAGCTCCAGATTCGGACAGGCGAGCTCCTACAATGAGCAGTTCTTC.

The gene calls are TRBV5-1 and TRBJ2-1; 9 nucleotides match TRBD1. The CDR3 consists of 15 residues. Looked up from germline, CDR1 is SGHRS and CDR2 is YFSETQ. The V segment lost 4 bases and the J segment 6 bases; nucleotides outside the gene matches: 8. The CDR3: CASSERDRVINEQFF. The CDR3 DNA reads TGCGCCAGCAGCGAACGGGACAGGGTGATCAATGAGCAGTTCTTC.

This clone was recorded once. The chain combines TRBV6-5 with TRBJ1-2, with D maybe TRBD1 (5 bases). The CDR3 consists of 11 residues. The germline V gene has CDR1 MNHEY and CDR2 SVGAGI. Trimming pared 6 bases from V and 8 bases from J, leaving 10 bases between. The CDR3 nucleotides are TGTGCCAGCAGGGCAGGGTTGGGCTACACCTTC. As protein: CASRAGLGYTF.

The gene calls are TRBV7-2 and TRBJ2-7, with D possibly called TRBD1 or TRBD2 (5 bases each). Germline CDR1 is SGHTA and CDR2 is FQGNSA. The CDR3 loop spans 14 amino acids. V shed 5 bases and J shed 2 bases, with 13 bases lying between them. The CDR3 region is CASSPRDGAYEQYF. The CDR3, as DNA: TGTGCCAGCAGCCCCAGGGACGGAGCCTACGAGCAGTACTTC.

The sample holds one count of this clone. The chain carries TRBV7-9 and TRBJ2-7; 9 bases map to TRBD1. The V and J ends lost 11 bases and 6 bases, in that order; junction bases with no gene match: 11. Looked up from germline, CDR1 is SEHNR and CDR2 is FQNEAQ (reference sequence). CDR3 length equals 13 residues. The DNA of the CDR3 is TGTGCCTCCCGAACAGGGGGCCGGGGCGAGCAGTACTTC. This codes for CASRTGGRGEQYF.

This clone appeared a single time. V usage is TRBV7-2 and J usage is TRBJ1-2; no definite D call. The CDR3 length is 15 residues. Trimming cost V 5 bases and J 5 bases, with 18 bases left between them. From germline, CDR1 is SGHTA and CDR2 FQGNSA. The chain's CDR3 is CASSLHERYTYGYTF. The DNA of the CDR3 is TGTGCCAGCAGCCTCCACGAGAGGTACACTTATGGCTACACCTTC.

The V and J genes are TRBV6-5 and TRBJ2-7; D not resolved. Germline V gene lookup returns CDR1 MNHEY and CDR2 SVGAGI. V was shortened by 6 bases and J by 0 bases, with 15 bases between the two germline ends. The CDR3 spans 15 residues. CDR3 DNA: TGTGCCAGCAGGATGGACGGACCATCCTCCTACGAGCAGTACTTC. It is translated as CASRMDGPSSYEQYF.

V is TRBV19 and J is TRBJ1-1, with a weak D call TRBD1 (6 bases). The CDR3 consists of 14 residues. Germline CDR1 LNHDA, CDR2 SQIVND (reference sequence). V was pared by 7 bases and J by 2 bases, with 14 bases between. In DNA, the CDR3 is TGTGCCAGTAAAAGGGGGGACGTTAACACTGAAGCTTTCTTT. It is translated as CASKRGDVNTEAFF.

The chain recombines TRBV7-9 with TRBJ1-2; 8 bases map to TRBD1. The V segment lost 1 base and the J segment 12 bases; nucleotides outside the gene matches: 1. The V gene's germline CDR1 is SEHNR and CDR2 FQNEAQ (reference sequence). The CDR3 spans 11 residues. As DNA, the CDR3 is TGTGCCAGCAGCTTAGGGGACAGGCACACCTTC. Translation: CASSLGDRHTF.

This chain joins TRBV30 and TRBJ1-1, with D unclear. V was trimmed by 5 bases and J by 3 bases, leaving 13 bases between them. This CDR3 is 13 amino acids long. The germline CDR1 and CDR2 sequences are GTSNPN and SVGIG (reference sequence). DNA of the CDR3: TGTGCCTGGGCCCTGAGGCGAGACACTGAAGCTTTCTTT. This gives the protein CAWALRRDTEAFF.